This T cell receptor beta chain emerged from a study of cytotoxic CD8 clonotypes in ibrutinib-treated CLL (dated by TCRdb to about 2021). Broadly, across the study: In this cohort, about 15 patients were treatment-naive and about a dozen were relapsed/refractory, while fewer than 18 had unmutated IGHV. Responses were partial in roughly 25 patients and complete in 2; after median approximately 69 months follow-up, around 15 stayed in remission and about twelve progressed. Response samples were taken after a median of 12 months on treatment, ranging from 6 to 36 months. An average of around 260,000 productive templates and 94,082 productive rearrangements was obtained per sample. Of the roughly 86 people in the trial, about two dozen had longitudinal samples available. Cryopreserved peripheral blood mononuclear cells were obtained before treatment, at response, and at either sustained remission or disease progression. Patients were still on ibrutinib when every remission and progressive disease sample was collected.

The time point label of this sample denotes: roughly 23 months on ibrutinib. Approximately 2 micrograms of genomic DNA were extracted from cryopreserved PBMCs for TCR beta library preparation. Longitudinal blood samples from CLL patients on ibrutinib monotherapy underwent high-throughput TCR beta sequencing. The patients took part in an open-label, single-center phase 2 trial of ibrutinib monotherapy. The V and J ends are trimmed by 5 bases and 6 bases, leaving 12 bases between them. From cysteine to phenylalanine, the CDR3 is 13 amino acids long. Just the 39-base CDR3 DNA is kept, in frame starting at base 1. In the germline V gene, CDR1 corresponds to MNHEY and CDR2 to SVGAGI. With respect to this clone: The antigen this receptor binds is unknown. Nothing much larger sits one base from this clone, and base qualities are not available.

The research as a whole found: Clonality rose at ibrutinib response, remained stable during sustained remission, and dropped back toward baseline at progression. Lymph node repertoires were not examined, and the timing of sampling was not matched between patients in sustained remission and those whose disease progressed. Public clonotypes were rare and either shrank or stayed stable during treatment, and the rise in clonality at ibrutinib response reflected expansion of private clonotypes. At baseline, clonality was higher than in age-matched healthy donors and showed a strong correlation with circulating CD8+ T-cell counts.

On a MiSeq, deep resolution sequencing aimed for a depth between 1 in 1 million and 1 in 200,000 T cells, with each clonotype covered 10x on average. TCR beta libraries were generated with the immunoSEQ hsTCRB Kit. The authors' pipeline ran thus. Data were analyzed with ImmunoSEQ Data Assistant and ImmunoSEQ Analyzer, with V, D and J genes assigned per IMGT definitions. Clonality, which ranges from 0 to 1, was calculated as one minus the normalized Shannon entropy of productive rearrangement frequencies. Public clonotype analysis was restricted to overrepresented clonotypes comprising at least 0.05% of each patient's repertoire. Fewer than 15 repertoires from age-matched healthy donors, obtained from immuneACCESS, served as clonality controls. TCRdb stores this immuneACCESS table with in-frame sequences only. Part of the clones is absent; in the studies checked, under half of the shortfall reflects unresolved V genes, and no reason is known for the rest. For V, J and clone size, that table is used; D and trimming come from the DNA. In all, the sample holds more than 60,000 clones, and less than 90% of those were seen once. The ten most abundant clones make up more than 35% of the sample.

The rearranged segments are TRBV6-5 and TRBJ2-3; the D gene is possibly TRBD1 or TRBD2, each agreeing over 5 bases. Sequenced here: PBMCs, sampled after 24 months of ibrutinib treatment. The sequence was obtained from a human donor with chronic lymphocytic leukemia. CDR3 reads: CASSRGGADTQYF. Here is the DNA: TGTGCCAGCAGTCGTGGGGGTGCCGATACGCAGTATTTT.